Listed here is a single T cell receptor beta chain. Target depth was 1 in 200,000 to 1 in 1 million T cells, about 10x per clonotype. Repertoires were generated with immunoSEQ multiplex PCR, while TCRdb's copy carries only in-frame clones and drops some. The sample shows about 28,000 clones, roughly 50% of them seen only once. V gave up 3 bases and J gave up 0 bases, with 9 bases separating them. In germline, CDR1 is WSHSY, CDR2 SAAADI. This CDR3 region has 15 residues. From cryopreserved PBMCs came around 2 micrograms of genomic DNA used for TCR beta libraries. This sample is part of a study of cytotoxic CD8 clonotypes in ibrutinib-treated CLL.

The chain uses TRBV10-2 and TRBJ2-1, with D hard to call. The receptor was isolated from a human donor with chronic lymphocytic leukemia. Sequencing used PBMCs, obtained before ibrutinib treatment. The CDR3 DNA is TGCGCCAGCAGTGAAGGATGGAGCTCCTACAATGAGCAGTTCTTC. This translates into CASSEGWSSYNEQFF.